The text below deals with one T cell receptor (beta chain). Antigen: not known. The data were obtained in a study of siplizumab effects on memory and regulatory T cells. Study results and caveats: A small minority of alloreactive clones were mapped to unstimulated subsets. The naive T cell population seemed more diverse than memory cells and seemed a major contributor to the alloresponse.

The CDR3 contains 14 residues. Looked up from germline, CDR1 is MNHEY and CDR2 is SMNVEV (reference sequence). Trimming took off 3 bases at V and 6 bases at J, with 14 bases between the two ends. Assay used: immunoSEQ multiplex PCR; TCRdb lists only in-frame clones, some missing. The table lists about 56,000 clones, less than 98% of them singletons, with 0.85% to 1.4% in the top ten. The clonotype comes from a human donor in good health. The chain has TRBV27 and TRBJ1-2; D may be TRBD1 (5 bases). The sample consisted of naive CD8+ T cells sorted from blood. The CDR3 DNA is TGTGCCAGCAGTTTCGAAGGGGCGACGAATGGCTACACCTTC. Residues: CASSFEGATNGYTF.